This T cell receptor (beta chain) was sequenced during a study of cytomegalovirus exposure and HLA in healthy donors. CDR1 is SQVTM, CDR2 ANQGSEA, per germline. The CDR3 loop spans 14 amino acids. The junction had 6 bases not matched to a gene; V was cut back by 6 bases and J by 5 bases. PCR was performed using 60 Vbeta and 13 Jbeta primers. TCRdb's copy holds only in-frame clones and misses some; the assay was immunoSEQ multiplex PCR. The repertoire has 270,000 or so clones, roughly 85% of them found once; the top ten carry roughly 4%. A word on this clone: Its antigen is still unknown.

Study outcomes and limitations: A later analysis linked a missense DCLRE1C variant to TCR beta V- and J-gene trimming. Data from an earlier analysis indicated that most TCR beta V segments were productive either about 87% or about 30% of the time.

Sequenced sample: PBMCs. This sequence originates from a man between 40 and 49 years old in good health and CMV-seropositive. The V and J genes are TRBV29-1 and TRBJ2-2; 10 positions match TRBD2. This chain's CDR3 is CSVPSGRRTGELFF. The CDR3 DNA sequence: TGCAGCGTACCTAGCGGGAGAAGAACCGGGGAGCTGTTTTTT.